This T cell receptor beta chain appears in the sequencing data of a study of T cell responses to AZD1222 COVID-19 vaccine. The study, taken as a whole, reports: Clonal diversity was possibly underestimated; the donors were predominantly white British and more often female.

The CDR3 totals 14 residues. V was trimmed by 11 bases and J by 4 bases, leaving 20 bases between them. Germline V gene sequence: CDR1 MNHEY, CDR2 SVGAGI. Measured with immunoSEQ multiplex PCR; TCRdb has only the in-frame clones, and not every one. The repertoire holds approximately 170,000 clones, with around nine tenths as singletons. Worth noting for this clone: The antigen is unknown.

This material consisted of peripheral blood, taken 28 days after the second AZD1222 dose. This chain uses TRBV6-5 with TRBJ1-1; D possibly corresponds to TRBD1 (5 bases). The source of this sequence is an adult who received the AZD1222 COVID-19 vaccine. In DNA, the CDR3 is TGTGCCTGGGCGGCAGGGCCCCACGGCACTGAAGCTTTCTTT. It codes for CAWAAGPHGTEAFF.